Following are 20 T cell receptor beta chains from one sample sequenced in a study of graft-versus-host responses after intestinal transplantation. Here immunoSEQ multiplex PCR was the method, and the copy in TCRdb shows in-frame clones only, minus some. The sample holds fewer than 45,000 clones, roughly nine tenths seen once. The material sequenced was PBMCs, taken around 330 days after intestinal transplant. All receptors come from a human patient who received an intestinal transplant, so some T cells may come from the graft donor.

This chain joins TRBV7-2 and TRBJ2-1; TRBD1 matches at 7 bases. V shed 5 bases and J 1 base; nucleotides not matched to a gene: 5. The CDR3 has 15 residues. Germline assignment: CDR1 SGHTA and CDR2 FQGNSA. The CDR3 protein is CASSKVQGSYNEQFF. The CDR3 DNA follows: TGTGCCAGCAGCAAGGTACAGGGGTCCTACAATGAGCAGTTCTTC.

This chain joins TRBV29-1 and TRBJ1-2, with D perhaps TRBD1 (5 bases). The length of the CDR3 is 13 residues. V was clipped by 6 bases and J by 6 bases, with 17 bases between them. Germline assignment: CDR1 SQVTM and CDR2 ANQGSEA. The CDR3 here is CSVKPGNRDGYTF. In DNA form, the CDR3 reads TGCAGCGTAAAGCCAGGGAATCGGGATGGCTACACCTTC.

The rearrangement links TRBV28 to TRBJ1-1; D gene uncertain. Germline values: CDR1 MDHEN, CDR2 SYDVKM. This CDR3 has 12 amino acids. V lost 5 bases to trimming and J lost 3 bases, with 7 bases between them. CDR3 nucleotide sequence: TGTGCCAGCAGTGCCCTCTACACTGAAGCTTTCTTT. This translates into CASSALYTEAFF.

CDR3 coding DNA: TGTGCCAGCAGCGTAGAAGGGGACAGCACCTACGAGCAGTACTTC. This codes for CASSVEGDSTYEQYF. The chain uses TRBV9 and TRBJ2-7; 7 bases fit TRBD1. V was clipped by 0 bases and J by 2 bases; unmatched bases: 5. This CDR3 region has 15 residues. The germline V gene has CDR1 SGDLS and CDR2 YYNGEE.

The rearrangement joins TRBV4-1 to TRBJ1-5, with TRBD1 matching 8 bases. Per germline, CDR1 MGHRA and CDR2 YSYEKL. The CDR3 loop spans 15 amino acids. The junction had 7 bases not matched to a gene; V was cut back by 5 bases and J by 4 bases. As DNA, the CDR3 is TGCGCCAGCAGCACCCGGACAGGGTCAAATCAGCCCCAGCATTTT. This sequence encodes CASSTRTGSNQPQHF.

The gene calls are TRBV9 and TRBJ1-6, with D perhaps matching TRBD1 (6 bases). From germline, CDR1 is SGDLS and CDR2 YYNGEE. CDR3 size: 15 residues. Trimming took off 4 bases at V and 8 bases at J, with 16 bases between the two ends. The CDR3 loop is CASSTRGTRDSPLHF. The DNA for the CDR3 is TGTGCCAGCAGCACCCGAGGGACACGGGATTCACCCCTCCACTTT. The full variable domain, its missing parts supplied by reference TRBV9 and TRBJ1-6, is DSGVTQTPKHLITATGQRVTLRCSPRSGDLSVYWYQQSLDQGLQFLIQYYNGEERAKGNILERFSAQQFPDLHSELNLSSLELGDSALYFCASSTRGTRDSPLHFGNGTRLTVT.

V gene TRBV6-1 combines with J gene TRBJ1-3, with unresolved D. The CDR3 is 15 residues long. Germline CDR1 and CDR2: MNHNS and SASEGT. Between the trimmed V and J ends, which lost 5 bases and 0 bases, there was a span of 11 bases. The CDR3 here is CASSPSTVSGNTIYF. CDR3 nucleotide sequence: TGTGCCAGCAGTCCCTCGACGGTCTCTGGAAACACCATATATTTT.

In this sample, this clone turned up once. CDR3 in amino acids: CASSDNGGDTQYF. The CDR3, as DNA: TGTGCCAGCAGTGACAATGGCGGAGATACGCAGTATTTT. The rearrangement joins TRBV6-4 to TRBJ2-3; D is unclear. CDR3 size: 13 residues. Per the germline V gene, CDR1 is MRHNA and CDR2 is SNTAGT. Trimming removed 2 bases at V and 5 bases at J, with 8 bases between.

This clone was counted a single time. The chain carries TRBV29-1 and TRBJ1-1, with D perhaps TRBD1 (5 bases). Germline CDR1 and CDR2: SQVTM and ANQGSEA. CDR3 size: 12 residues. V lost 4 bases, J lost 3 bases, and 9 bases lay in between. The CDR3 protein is CSVAGGDTEAFF. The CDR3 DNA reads TGCAGCGTTGCGGGGGGGGACACTGAAGCTTTCTTT.

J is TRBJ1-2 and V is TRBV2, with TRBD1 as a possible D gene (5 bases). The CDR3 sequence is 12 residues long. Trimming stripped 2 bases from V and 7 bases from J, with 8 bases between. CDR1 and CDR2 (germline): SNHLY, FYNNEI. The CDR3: CASSESGVGYTF. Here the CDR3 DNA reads TGTGCCAGCAGTGAATCGGGGGTTGGCTACACCTTC.

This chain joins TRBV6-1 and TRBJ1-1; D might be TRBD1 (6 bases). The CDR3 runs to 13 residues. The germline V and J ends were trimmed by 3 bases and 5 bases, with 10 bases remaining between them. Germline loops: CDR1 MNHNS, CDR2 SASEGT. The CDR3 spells CASSENQGTEAFF. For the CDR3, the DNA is TGTGCCAGCAGTGAGAACCAGGGGACTGAAGCTTTCTTT.

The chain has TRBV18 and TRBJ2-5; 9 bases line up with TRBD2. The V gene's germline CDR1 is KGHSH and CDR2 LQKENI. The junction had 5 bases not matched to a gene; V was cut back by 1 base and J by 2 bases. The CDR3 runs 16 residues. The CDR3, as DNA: TGTGCCAGCTCACCACGCACTGCGGGGGGGCAAGAGACCCAGTACTTC. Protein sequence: CASSPRTAGGQETQYF. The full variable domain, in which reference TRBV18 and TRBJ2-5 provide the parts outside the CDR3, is NAGVMQNPRHLVRRRGQEARLRCSPMKGHSHVYWYRQLPEEGLKFMVYLQKENIIDESGMPKERFSAEFPKEGPSILRIQQVVRGDSAAYFCASSPRTAGGQETQYFGPGTRLLVL.

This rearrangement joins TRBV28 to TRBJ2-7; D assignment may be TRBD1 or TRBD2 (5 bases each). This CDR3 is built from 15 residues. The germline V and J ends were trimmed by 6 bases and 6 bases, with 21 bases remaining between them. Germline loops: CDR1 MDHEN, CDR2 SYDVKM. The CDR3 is CASSLTSGTRTEQYF. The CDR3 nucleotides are TGTGCCAGCAGCTTGACCTCCGGGACGAGAACCGAGCAGTACTTC. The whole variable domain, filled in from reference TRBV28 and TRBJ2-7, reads DVKVTQSSRYLVKRTGEKVFLECVQDMDHENMFWYRQDPGLGLRLIYFSYDVKMKEKGDIPEGYSVSREKKERFSLILESASTNQTSMYLCASSLTSGTRTEQYFGPGTRLTVT.

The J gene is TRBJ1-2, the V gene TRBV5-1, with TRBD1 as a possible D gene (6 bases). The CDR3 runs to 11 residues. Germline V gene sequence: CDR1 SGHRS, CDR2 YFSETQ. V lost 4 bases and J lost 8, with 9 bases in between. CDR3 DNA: TGCGCCAGCAGCCCAGGGGACGGCTACACCTTC. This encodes CASSPGDGYTF.

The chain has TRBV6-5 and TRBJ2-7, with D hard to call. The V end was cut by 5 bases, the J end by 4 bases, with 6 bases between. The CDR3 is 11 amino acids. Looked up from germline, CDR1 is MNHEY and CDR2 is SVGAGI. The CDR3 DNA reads TGTGCCAGCAGTGTCAAGTACGAGCAGTACTTC. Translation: CASSVKYEQYF.

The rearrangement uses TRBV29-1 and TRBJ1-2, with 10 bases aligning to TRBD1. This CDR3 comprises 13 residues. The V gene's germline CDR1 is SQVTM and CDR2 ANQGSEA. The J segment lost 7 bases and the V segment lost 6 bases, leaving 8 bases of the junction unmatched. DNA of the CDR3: TGCAGCGTCCGGGGGGGACAGGGGTCTGGCTACACCTTC. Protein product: CSVRGGQGSGYTF. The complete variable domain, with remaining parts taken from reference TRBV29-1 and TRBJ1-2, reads SAVISQKPSRDICQRGTSLTIQCQVDSQVTMMFWYRQQPGQSLTLIATANQGSEATYESGFVIDKFPISRPNLTFSTLTVSNMSPEDSSIYLCSVRGGQGSGYTFGSGTRLTVV.

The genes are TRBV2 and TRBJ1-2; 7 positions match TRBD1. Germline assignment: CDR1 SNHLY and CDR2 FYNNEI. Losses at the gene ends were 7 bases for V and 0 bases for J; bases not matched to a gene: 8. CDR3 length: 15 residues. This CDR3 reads CASIDTGTANYGYTF. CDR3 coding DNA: TGTGCCAGCATCGATACCGGGACAGCTAACTATGGCTACACCTTC.

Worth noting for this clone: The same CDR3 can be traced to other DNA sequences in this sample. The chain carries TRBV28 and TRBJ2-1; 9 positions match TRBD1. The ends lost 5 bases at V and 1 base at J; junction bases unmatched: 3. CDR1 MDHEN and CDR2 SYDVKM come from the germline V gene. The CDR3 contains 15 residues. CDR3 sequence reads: CASSQTGGSYNEQFF. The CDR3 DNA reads TGTGCCAGCAGTCAGACAGGGGGTTCCTACAATGAGCAGTTCTTC.

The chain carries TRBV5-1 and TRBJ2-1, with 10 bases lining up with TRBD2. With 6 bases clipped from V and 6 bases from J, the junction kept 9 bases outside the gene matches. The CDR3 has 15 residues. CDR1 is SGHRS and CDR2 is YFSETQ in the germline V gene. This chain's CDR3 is CASKVGLAVTNEQFF. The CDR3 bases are TGCGCCAGCAAAGTTGGACTAGCGGTTACCAATGAGCAGTTCTTC.

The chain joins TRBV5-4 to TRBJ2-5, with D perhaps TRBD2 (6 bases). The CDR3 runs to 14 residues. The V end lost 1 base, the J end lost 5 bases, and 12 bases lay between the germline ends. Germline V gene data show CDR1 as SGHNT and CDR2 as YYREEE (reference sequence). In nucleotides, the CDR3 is TGTGCCAGCAGCTTGAGGCAGGGAGGCGAGACCCAGTACTTC. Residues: CASSLRQGGETQYF.